This T cell receptor beta chain was recorded in a study of OX40 agonist ivuxolimab in advanced cancers. Study-wide background: An anti-OX40 (CD134) antibody with agonistic activity, ivuxolimab, was administered to patients. Partial responses were achieved by three patients, one with hepatocellular carcinoma and two with cutaneous melanoma. General observations from the study: Doses of 0.1 to 3.0 mg/kg were accompanied by clonal expansion of CD4+ and CD8+ blood T cells by week 6. Relatively little clonal expansion, among the lowest observed, appeared in partial responders at 0.1-3.0 mg/kg.

The method was immunoSEQ multiplex PCR; TCRdb's version includes in-frame clones alone and lacks a portion of them. The sample holds some 79,000 clones, roughly 90% seen once. Of note for this clone: Antigen: not known.

Trimming cost V 3 bases and J 4 bases; bases outside gene matches: 7. Germline V gene sequence: CDR1 KGHSH, CDR2 LQKENI. There are 15 residues in the CDR3. The source material was CD4+ or CD8+ T cells sorted from blood, sampled in a trial of the OX40 agonist ivuxolimab. This TCR was recovered from an adult with an advanced solid tumor such as melanoma, head and neck, liver or kidney cancer. The chain couples TRBV18 to TRBJ2-5, with 8 positions matching TRBD1. The CDR3 bases are TGTGCCAGCTCACCCTCCCAGGGGGCTAGAGAGACCCAGTACTTC. This sequence encodes CASSPSQGARETQYF.